Listed below are T cell receptor beta chains from one sample, sequenced in a study of T cell clonotyping in hematopoietic cell transplantation. Here immunoSEQ multiplex PCR was the method, and the copy in TCRdb shows in-frame clones only, minus some. This table holds some 6,000 clones, roughly 93% found once. The sequencing used peripheral blood mononuclear cells, collected 100 days after allogeneic stem cell transplant. The receptors originated from a female patient in her 50s who had an allogeneic stem cell transplant from a related donor, so the T cells may come from the graft donor. Some clones in this sample may be carry-over from other donors' samples. Both conserved end residues are part of each CDR3. D genes are given only for firm matches. Expanded clones get a size class; other rows say once, few or many, or leave the size out.

>TRBV7-2|TRBJ2-7|.|TRBD2
CASSLDAGLALLEQYF
TGTGCCAGCAGCTTAGATGCGGGACTAGCGCTCCTCGAGCAGTACTTC
>TRBV5-4|TRBJ1-6|.|TRBD1
CASSSRDRGTSPLHF
TGTGCCAGCAGCTCACGGGACAGGGGAACTTCACCCCTCCACTTT
>TRBV7-2|TRBJ1-1|.|.
CASSLGFRAKRNTEAFF
TGTGCCAGCAGCTTAGGTTTCAGGGCGAAGCGAAACACTGAAGCTTTCTTT
>TRBV2|TRBJ2-3|.|.
CASSDQETDTQYF
TGTGCCAGCAGTGACCAAGAGACAGATACGCAGTATTTT
>TRBV5-4|TRBJ2-3|.|.
CASSGGSTTDTQYF
TGTGCCAGCAGCGGTGGGAGTACCACAGATACGCAGTATTTT
>TRBV7-2|TRBJ2-7|.|.
CASSLSQGNEQYF
TGTGCCAGCAGCTTAAGCCAGGGGAACGAGCAGTACTTC
>TRBV27|TRBJ2-7|.|.
CASSYKKLYEQYF
TGTGCCAGCAGTTACAAAAAACTCTACGAGCAGTACTTC
>TRBV6-5|TRBJ1-2|.|.
CASSYWLDYGYTF
TGTGCCAGCAGTTACTGGCTCGACTATGGCTACACCTTC
>TRBV4-2|TRBJ1-1|.|.
CASSLRNTEAFF
TGTGCCAGCAGCCTCCGGAACACTGAAGCTTTCTTT
>TRBV19|TRBJ2-7|.|.
CASSIQGTTAPYEQYF
TGTGCCAGTAGTATACAGGGGACCACAGCCCCTTACGAGCAGTACTTC
>TRBV7-2|TRBJ2-5|.|.
CASSLGYQETQYF
TGTGCCAGCAGCTTAGGGTACCAAGAGACCCAGTACTTC
>TRBV9|TRBJ2-2|.|.
CASSVSQGATTGELFF
TGTGCCAGCAGCGTATCCCAAGGGGCTACCACCGGGGAGCTGTTTTTT
>TRBV6-5|TRBJ1-6|.|.
CASSFVDPNSPLHF
TGTGCCAGCAGTTTCGTGGACCCCAATTCACCCCTCCACTTT
>TRBV7-8|TRBJ1-4|.|.
CASSPLIGGRRGTNEKLFF
TGTGCCAGCAGCCCCCTGATAGGGGGGCGCCGGGGAACTAATGAAAAACTGTTTTTT
>TRBV28|TRBJ1-2|.|.
CASATANNNYGYTF
TGTGCCAGCGCAACAGCTAATAATAACTATGGCTACACCTTC
>TRBV5-8|TRBJ1-2|once|.
CASSLGRDYGYTF
TGTGCCAGCAGCCTCGGGAGGGACTATGGCTACACCTTC
>TRBV5-1|TRBJ2-7|.|TRBD2
CASSLGPGGDYEQYF
TGCGCCAGCAGCTTGGGACCGGGAGGGGACTACGAGCAGTACTTC
>TRBV4-2|TRBJ2-5|.|TRBD2
CASSQVRGGAGGNRETQYF
TGTGCCAGCAGCCAAGTAAGGGGCGGGGCGGGGGGGAACCGAGAGACCCAGTACTTC
>TRBV4-1|TRBJ2-5|.|TRBD1
CASSQGQGAALETQYF
TGCGCCAGCAGCCAAGGACAGGGGGCGGCTTTGGAGACCCAGTACTTC
>TRBV6-1|TRBJ1-1|.|.
CASSVQPNTEAFF
TGTGCCAGCAGTGTACAGCCAAACACTGAAGCTTTCTTT
>TRBV11-2|TRBJ2-2|once|.
CASSPRSPSVQELFF
TGTGCCAGCAGCCCGAGGAGCCCGTCGGTGCAGGAGCTGTTTTTT
>TRBV6-1|TRBJ1-1|.|.
CASSDPAKSGTAEAFF
TGTGCCAGCAGTGATCCCGCAAAGTCCGGGACGGCCGAAGCTTTCTTT
>TRBV28|TRBJ2-7|.|.
CASSPVTDYEQYF
TGTGCCAGCAGTCCCGTGACAGACTACGAGCAGTACTTC
>TRBV29-1|TRBJ2-7|.|.
CSVDGVGGYEQYF
TGCAGCGTTGATGGGGTTGGGGGCTACGAGCAGTACTTC
>TRBV9|TRBJ1-6|.|TRBD1
CASSPRDRENSPLHF
TGTGCCAGCAGCCCCCGGGACAGGGAAAATTCACCCCTCCACTTT
>TRBV2|TRBJ1-5|.|.
CASSEALRVNQPQHF
TGTGCCAGCAGTGAAGCTTTACGGGTCAATCAGCCCCAGCATTTT
>TRBV18|TRBJ2-1|.|.
CASSPRGQNWDFF
TGTGCCAGCTCACCACGGGGGCAGAATTGGGATTTCTTC
>TRBV5-1|TRBJ1-2|.|TRBD1
CASKRDRGNYGYTF
TGCGCCAGCAAACGGGACAGGGGGAACTATGGCTACACCTTC
>TRBV6-6|TRBJ1-2|.|TRBD1
CASSSGTVYGYTF
TGTGCCAGCAGCTCAGGGACAGTCTATGGCTACACCTTC
>TRBV6-5|TRBJ1-1|once|.
CASRRVRALNTEAFF
TGTGCCAGCAGGCGGGTGAGGGCCCTGAACACTGAAGCTTTCTTT
>TRBV28|TRBJ2-7|medium-sized|TRBD2
CASSPRGGSTAYEQYF
TGTGCCAGCAGCCCAAGGGGAGGGAGTACTGCCTACGAGCAGTACTTC
>TRBV4-3|TRBJ1-1|.|.
CASSQAPSSKVVYTEAFF
TGCGCCAGCAGCCAAGCCCCCAGCAGCAAAGTGGTGTACACTGAAGCTTTCTTT
>TRBV5-3|TRBJ2-5|.|TRBD2
CARSPLAGETQYF
TGTGCCAGAAGCCCACTAGCGGGAGAGACCCAGTACTTC
>TRBV7-6|TRBJ1-1|.|.
CASSDNRYEAFF
TGTGCCAGCAGCGATAACAGGTATGAAGCTTTCTTT
>TRBV6-5|TRBJ1-2|.|.
CASSYSRLGFLAF
TGTGCCAGCAGTTACTCGCGGTTGGGGTTCTTGGCCTTC
>TRBV2|TRBJ1-1|.|TRBD1
CASSGGQGQDTEAFF
TGTGCCAGCAGTGGGGGACAGGGTCAAGACACTGAAGCTTTCTTT
>TRBV5-1|TRBJ1-5|.|TRBD1
CASSIGTADSNQPQHF
TGCGCCAGCAGCATTGGGACAGCTGATAGCAATCAGCCCCAGCATTTT
>TRBV4-1|TRBJ1-1|.|.
CASSQPGQTEAFF
TGCGCCAGCAGCCAACCCGGACAGACTGAAGCTTTCTTT
>TRBV5-8|TRBJ1-4|.|.
CASSRGARGEKLFF
TGTGCCAGCAGCCGCGGGGCGCGGGGTGAAAAACTGTTTTTT
>TRBV4-2|TRBJ2-3|.|.
CASSPLDSTDTQYF
TGTGCCAGCAGCCCACTTGACAGCACAGATACGCAGTATTTT
>TRBV28|TRBJ2-6|.|TRBD1
CASSLLSGQGYGANVLTF
TGTGCCAGCAGTTTATTATCTGGACAGGGGTATGGGGCCAACGTCCTGACTTTC
>TRBV11-2|TRBJ2-3|.|.
CASSGRGISTDTQYF
TGTGCCAGCAGCGGACGGGGGATTAGCACAGATACGCAGTATTTT
>TRBV18|TRBJ1-2|.|.
CASSPPAAINYGYTF
TGTGCCAGCTCACCACCGGCGGCGATTAACTATGGCTACACCTTC